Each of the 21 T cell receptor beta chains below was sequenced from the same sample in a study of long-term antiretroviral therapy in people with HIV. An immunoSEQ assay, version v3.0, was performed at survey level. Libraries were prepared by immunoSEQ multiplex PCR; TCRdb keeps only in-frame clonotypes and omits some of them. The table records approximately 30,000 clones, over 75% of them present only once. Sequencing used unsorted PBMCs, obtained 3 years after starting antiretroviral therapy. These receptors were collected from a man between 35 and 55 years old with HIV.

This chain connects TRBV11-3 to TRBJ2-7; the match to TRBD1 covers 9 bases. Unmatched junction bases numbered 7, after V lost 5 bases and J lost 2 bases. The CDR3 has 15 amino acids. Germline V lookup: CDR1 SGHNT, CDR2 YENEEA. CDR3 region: CASSLEGQGPYEQYF. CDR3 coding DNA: TGTGCCAGCAGCCTCGAGGGACAGGGCCCCTACGAGCAGTACTTC.

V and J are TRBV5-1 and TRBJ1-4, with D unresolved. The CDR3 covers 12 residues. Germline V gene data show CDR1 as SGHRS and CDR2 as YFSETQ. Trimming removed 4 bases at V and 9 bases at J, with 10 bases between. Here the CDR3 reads CASSPTGQKLFF. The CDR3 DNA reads TGCGCCAGCAGCCCTACTGGACAAAAACTGTTTTTT.

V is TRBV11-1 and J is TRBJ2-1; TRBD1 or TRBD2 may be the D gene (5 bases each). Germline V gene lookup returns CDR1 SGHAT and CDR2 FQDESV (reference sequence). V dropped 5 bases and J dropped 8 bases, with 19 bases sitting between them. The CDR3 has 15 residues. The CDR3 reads CASSLSRGRFDEQFF. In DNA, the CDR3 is TGTGCCAGCAGCCTTTCGAGGGGAAGGTTTGATGAGCAGTTCTTC. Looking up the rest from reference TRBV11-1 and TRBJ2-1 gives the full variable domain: EAEVAQSPRYKITEKSQAVAFWCDPISGHATLYWYRQILGQGPELLVQFQDESVVDDSQLPKDRFSAERLKGVDSTLKIQPAELGDSAMYLCASSLSRGRFDEQFFGPGTRLTVL.

The CDR3 DNA is TGTGCCAGCAGCGTAGATAGAACAGGTGCTCGTTGGGGCTACACCTTC. Protein product: CASSVDRTGARWGYTF. V usage is TRBV9 and J usage is TRBJ1-2, with D tentatively TRBD1 (5 bases). CDR3 length equals 16 residues. Trimming stripped 0 bases from V and 8 bases from J, with 20 bases between. Germline CDR1 and CDR2: SGDLS and YYNGEE.

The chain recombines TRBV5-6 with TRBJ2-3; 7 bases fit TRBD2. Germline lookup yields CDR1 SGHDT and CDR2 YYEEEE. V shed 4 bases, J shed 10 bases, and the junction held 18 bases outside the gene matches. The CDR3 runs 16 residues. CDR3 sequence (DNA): TGTGCCAGCAGCCTTCTTCGCGGGGGAGGGGTATACGCGCAGTATTTT. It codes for CASSLLRGGGVYAQYF.

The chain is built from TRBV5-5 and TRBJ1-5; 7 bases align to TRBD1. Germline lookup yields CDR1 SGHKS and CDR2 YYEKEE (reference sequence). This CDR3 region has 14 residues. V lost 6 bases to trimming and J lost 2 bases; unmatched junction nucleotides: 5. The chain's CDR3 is CASTPQGGNQPQHF. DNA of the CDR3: TGTGCCAGCACACCCCAGGGGGGCAATCAGCCCCAGCATTTT.

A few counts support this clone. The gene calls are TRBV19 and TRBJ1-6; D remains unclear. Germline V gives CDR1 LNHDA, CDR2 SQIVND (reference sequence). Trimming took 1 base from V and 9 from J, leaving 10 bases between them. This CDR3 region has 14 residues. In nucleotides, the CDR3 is TGTGCCAGTAGTATAGGAGGGAGGATTTCACCCCTCCACTTT. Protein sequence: CASSIGGRISPLHF.

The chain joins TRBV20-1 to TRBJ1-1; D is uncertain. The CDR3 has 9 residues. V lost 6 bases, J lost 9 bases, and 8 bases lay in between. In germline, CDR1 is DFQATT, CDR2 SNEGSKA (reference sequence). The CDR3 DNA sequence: TGCAGTGCGGCCGGGAAAGCTTTCTTT. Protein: CSAAGKAFF.

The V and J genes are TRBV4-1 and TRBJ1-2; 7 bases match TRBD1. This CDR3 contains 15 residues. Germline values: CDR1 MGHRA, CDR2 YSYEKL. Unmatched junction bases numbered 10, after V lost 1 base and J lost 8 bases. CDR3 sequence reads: CASSQVWQGERGYTF. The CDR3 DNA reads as TGCGCCAGCAGCCAAGTATGGCAGGGGGAGAGAGGCTACACCTTC.

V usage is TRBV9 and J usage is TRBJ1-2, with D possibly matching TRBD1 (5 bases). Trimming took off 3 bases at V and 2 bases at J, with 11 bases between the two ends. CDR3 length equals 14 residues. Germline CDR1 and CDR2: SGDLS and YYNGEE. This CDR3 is CASSALGGNYGYTF. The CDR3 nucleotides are TGTGCCAGCAGCGCCCTCGGGGGGAACTATGGCTACACCTTC.

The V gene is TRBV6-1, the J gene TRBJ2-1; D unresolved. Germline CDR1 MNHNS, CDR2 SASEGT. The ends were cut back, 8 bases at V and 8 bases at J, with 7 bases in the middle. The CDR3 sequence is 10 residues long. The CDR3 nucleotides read TGTGCCAGCGGCGTCTATGAGCAGTTCTTC. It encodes CASGVYEQFF.

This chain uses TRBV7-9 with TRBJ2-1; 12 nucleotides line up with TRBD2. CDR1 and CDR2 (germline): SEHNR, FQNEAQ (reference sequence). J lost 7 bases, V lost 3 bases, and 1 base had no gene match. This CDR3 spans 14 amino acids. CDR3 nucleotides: TGTGCCAGCAGCTTGACTAGCGGGAGTAATGAGCAGTTCTTC. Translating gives CASSLTSGSNEQFF.

The CDR3 DNA reads TGTGCCAGCAGCTTGAAGACAGGGGGGGAAGCTTTCTTT. Translation gives CASSLKTGGEAFF. The gene calls are TRBV5-6 and TRBJ1-1, with 9 bases matching TRBD1. V was clipped by 1 base and J by 8 bases; unmatched bases: 3. The CDR3 runs 13 residues. Germline V gene sequence: CDR1 SGHDT, CDR2 YYEEEE.

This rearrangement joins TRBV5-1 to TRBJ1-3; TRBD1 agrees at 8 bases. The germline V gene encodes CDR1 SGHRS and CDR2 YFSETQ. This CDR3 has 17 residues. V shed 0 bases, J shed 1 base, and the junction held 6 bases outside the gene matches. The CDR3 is CASSLVGQGISGNTIYF. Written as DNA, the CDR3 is TGCGCCAGCAGCTTGGTCGGACAGGGTATTTCTGGAAACACCATATATTTT.

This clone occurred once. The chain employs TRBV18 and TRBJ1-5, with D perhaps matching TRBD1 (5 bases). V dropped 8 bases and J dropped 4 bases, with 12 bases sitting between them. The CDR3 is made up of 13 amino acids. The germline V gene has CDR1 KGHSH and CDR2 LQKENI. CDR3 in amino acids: CASVLTVNQPQHF. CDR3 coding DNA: TGTGCCAGCGTACTGACAGTAAATCAGCCCCAGCATTTT.

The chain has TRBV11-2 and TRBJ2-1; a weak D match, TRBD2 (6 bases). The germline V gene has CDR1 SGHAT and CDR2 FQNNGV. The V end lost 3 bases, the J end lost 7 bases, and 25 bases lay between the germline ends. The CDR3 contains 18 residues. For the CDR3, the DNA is TGTGCCAGCAGCTTGGATTCGACGGCACGGACTAAGAGGAATGAGCAGTTCTTC. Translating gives CASSLDSTARTKRNEQFF.

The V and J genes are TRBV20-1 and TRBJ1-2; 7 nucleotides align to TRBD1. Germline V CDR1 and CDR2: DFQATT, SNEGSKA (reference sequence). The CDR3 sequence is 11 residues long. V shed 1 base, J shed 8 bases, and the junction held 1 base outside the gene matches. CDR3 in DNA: TGCAGTGCTAGAGGGGACAGAGGCTACACCTTC. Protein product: CSARGDRGYTF.

CDR3 protein: CASSGQPMNTEAFF. The CDR3 bases are TGTGCCAGCAGCGGACAGCCCATGAACACTGAAGCTTTCTTT. The chain employs TRBV2 and TRBJ1-1; possibly TRBD1 for D (6 bases). Germline CDR1 is SNHLY and CDR2 is FYNNEI. The CDR3 is 14 residues long. Trimming removed 6 bases from V and 0 bases from J, with 11 bases in between.

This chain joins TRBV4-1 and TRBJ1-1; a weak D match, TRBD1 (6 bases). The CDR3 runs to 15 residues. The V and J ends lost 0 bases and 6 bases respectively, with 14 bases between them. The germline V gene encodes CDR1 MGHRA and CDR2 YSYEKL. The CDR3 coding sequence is TGCGCCAGCAGCCAAGATACCAGGGGAAGGTCTGAAGCTTTCTTT. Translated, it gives CASSQDTRGRSEAFF.

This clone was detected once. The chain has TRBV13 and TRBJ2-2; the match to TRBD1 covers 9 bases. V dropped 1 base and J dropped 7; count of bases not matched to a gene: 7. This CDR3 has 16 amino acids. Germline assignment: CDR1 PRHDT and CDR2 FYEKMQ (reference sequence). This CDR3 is CASSLAGQGMGGELFF. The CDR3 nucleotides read TGTGCCAGCAGCTTAGCGGGACAGGGTATGGGCGGGGAGCTGTTTTTT. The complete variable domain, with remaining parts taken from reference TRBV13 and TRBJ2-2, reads AAGVIQSPRHLIKEKRETATLKCYPIPRHDTVYWYQQGPGQDPQFLISFYEKMQSDKGSIPDRFSAQQFSDYHSELNMSSLELGDSALYFCASSLAGQGMGGELFFGEGSRLTVL.

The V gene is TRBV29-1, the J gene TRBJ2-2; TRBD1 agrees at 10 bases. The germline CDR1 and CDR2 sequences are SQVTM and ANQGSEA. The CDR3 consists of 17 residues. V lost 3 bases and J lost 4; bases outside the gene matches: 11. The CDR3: CSVEAFRDRGATGELFF. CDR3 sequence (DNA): TGCAGCGTTGAGGCTTTCCGGGACAGGGGTGCCACCGGGGAGCTGTTTTTT.